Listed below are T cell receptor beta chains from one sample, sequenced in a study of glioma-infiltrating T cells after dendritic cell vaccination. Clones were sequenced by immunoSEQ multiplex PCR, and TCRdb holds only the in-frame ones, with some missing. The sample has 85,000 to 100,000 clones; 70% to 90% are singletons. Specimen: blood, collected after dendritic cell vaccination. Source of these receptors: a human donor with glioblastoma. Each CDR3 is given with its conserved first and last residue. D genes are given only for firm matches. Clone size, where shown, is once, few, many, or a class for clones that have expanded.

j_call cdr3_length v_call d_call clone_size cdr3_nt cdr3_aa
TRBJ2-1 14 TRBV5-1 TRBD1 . TGCGCCAGCAGCTTACAGGGGGCCTACAATGAGCAGTTCTTC CASSLQGAYNEQFF
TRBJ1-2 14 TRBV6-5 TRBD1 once TGTGCCAGCAGTTCAGGGGGGTCTAACTATGGCTACACCTTC CASSSGGSNYGYTF
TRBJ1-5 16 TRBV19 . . TGTGCCAGTAGTATATTTCTTTCAGGGAACAATCAGCCCCAGCATTTT CASSIFLSGNNQPQHF
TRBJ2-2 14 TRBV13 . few TGTGCCAGCAGCCGTTTACAATTCACCGGGGAGCTGTTTTTT CASSRLQFTGELFF
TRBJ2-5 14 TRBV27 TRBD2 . TGTGCCAGCAGTTGGACTAGCGGCCAAGAGACCCAGTACTTC CASSWTSGQETQYF
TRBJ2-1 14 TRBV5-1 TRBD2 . TGCGCCAGCAGCTTCCTAGCGGGACCCAGTGAGCAGTTCTTC CASSFLAGPSEQFF
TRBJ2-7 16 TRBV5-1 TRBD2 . TGCGCCAGCAGCTTGGACTGGACTAGCGGGGCCTACGAGCAGTACTTC CASSLDWTSGAYEQYF
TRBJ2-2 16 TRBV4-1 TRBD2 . TGCGCCAGCAGCCTATTCGTAGCGGGGGGAATCGGGGAGCTGTTTTTT CASSLFVAGGIGELFF
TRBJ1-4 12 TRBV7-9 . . TGTGCCAGCAGCTTAGTAGAGTCAGGGGTGTTTTTT CASSLVESGVFF
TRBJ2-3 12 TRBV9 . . TGTGCCAGCTCCGGGGGCACAGATACGCAGTATTTT CASSGGTDTQYF
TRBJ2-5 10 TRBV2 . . TGTGCCAGCGTCCGTGAGACCCAGTACTTC CASVRETQYF
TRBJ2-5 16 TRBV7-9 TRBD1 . TGTGCCAACTTTAGGGGGCCAGGGCTTCGGCAAGAGACCCAGTACTTC CANFRGPGLRQETQYF
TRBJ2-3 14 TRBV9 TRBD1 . TGTGCCAGCAGCGCCGGACAGGGACCAGATACGCAGTATTTT CASSAGQGPDTQYF